These T cell receptor beta chains were read from a single sample in a study of blood T cell repertoires in COVID-19. TCRdb's copy holds only in-frame clones and misses some; the assay was immunoSEQ multiplex PCR. The data hold roughly 200,000 clones, with 88% observed a single time. The sequenced sample was peripheral blood. Receptors originate from a woman in her forties who had recovered from COVID-19. The CDR3 runs from the conserved cysteine through the conserved F or W. A D gene is named only where the DNA matches it firmly. Part of the rows lack a size; the others show once, few, many or a class for expanded clones.

size	V	D	length	J	DNA	CDR3
-	TRBV6-5	-	15	TRBJ1-3	TGTGCCAGCAGCTCCTCCTTCTCCTCTGGAAACACCATATATTTT	CASSSSFSSGNTIYF
-	TRBV18	-	15	TRBJ1-5	TGTGCCAGCTCACCACGTAGACAGGTCAATCAGCCCCAGCATTTT	CASSPRRQVNQPQHF
-	TRBV7-2	TRBD1	15	TRBJ2-1	TGTGCCAGCAGCTTAGGGGGGACAGCCTACAATGAGCAGTTCTTC	CASSLGGTAYNEQFF
once	TRBV28	TRBD1	13	TRBJ1-2	TGTGCCAGCATCTCCCAGGGGGTTTATGGCTACACCTTC	CASISQGVYGYTF
-	TRBV20-1	TRBD1	17	TRBJ2-3	TGCAGTGCTAGTGGGAGGTGGACAGGGCAGAGCACAGATACGCAGTATTTT	CSASGRWTGQSTDTQYF
few	TRBV9	-	13	TRBJ1-4	TGTGCCAGCTCAGGGTCACTGGGGGAAAAACTGTTTTTT	CASSGSLGEKLFF
-	TRBV4-2	-	13	TRBJ2-5	TGTGCCAGCAAGGGGACTGACCAAGAGACCCAGTACTTC	CASKGTDQETQYF
-	TRBV18	-	12	TRBJ1-6	TGTGCCAGCTCCTCCCTAAATTCACCCCTCCACTTT	CASSSLNSPLHF
-	TRBV4-3	-	16	TRBJ1-2	TGCGCCAGCAGCCAAGACTACCTTGACAGCTACTATGGCTACACCTTC	CASSQDYLDSYYGYTF
-	TRBV9	TRBD1	18	TRBJ2-7	TGTGCCAGCAGCGCTTCGGACACCGGGACAGGTTTTCCCTACGAGCAGTACTTC	CASSASDTGTGFPYEQYF
-	TRBV5-1	-	15	TRBJ2-7	TGCGCCAGCAGGACGGCCGGGATCGCGACCTACGAGCAGTACTTC	CASRTAGIATYEQYF
-	TRBV27	TRBD1	13	TRBJ2-5	TGTGCCAGCAGGGACAGGGGACAAGAGACCCAGTACTTC	CASRDRGQETQYF
-	TRBV24-1	TRBD2	18	TRBJ2-2	TGTGCCACCAGTGACAGGGGTTTCGGACTAGCGGACACCGGGGAGCTGTTTTTT	CATSDRGFGLADTGELFF
-	TRBV6-5	-	16	TRBJ1-3	TGTGCCAGCAGTTACTCACCCAGGGTCTCTGGAAACACCATATATTTT	CASSYSPRVSGNTIYF
-	TRBV30	-	13	TRBJ1-5	TGTGCCTGGAGTGTGACAGGCAATCAGCCCCAGCATTTT	CAWSVTGNQPQHF
-	TRBV4-1	-	15	TRBJ2-3	TGCGCCAGCAGCCAGGGTAGCCGCCACACAGATACGCAGTATTTT	CASSQGSRHTDTQYF
-	TRBV6-2/TRBV6-3	TRBD1	17	TRBJ1-5	TGTGCCAGCAGTTACTTTAGGACCGGGACAGGGGTTCAGCCCCAGCATTTT	CASSYFRTGTGVQPQHF
-	TRBV6-2/TRBV6-3	-	13	TRBJ2-7	TGTGCCAGCAGTCTCTATAGCGGCTACGAGCAGTACTTC	CASSLYSGYEQYF
-	TRBV7-3	-	15	TRBJ2-5	TGTGCCAGCAGCCCAACTAGCACTTCCAAAGAGACCCAGTACTTC	CASSPTSTSKETQYF
-	TRBV30	-	13	TRBJ1-2	TGTGCCTGGAGTGTCGCTGGGCATGGTGGCTACACCTTC	CAWSVAGHGGYTF
-	TRBV19	TRBD1	18	TRBJ1-5	TGTGCCAGTAGTGACCGGGACAGGGGGCCGGTGCTCAATCAGCCCCAGCATTTT	CASSDRDRGPVLNQPQHF
-	TRBV28	-	16	TRBJ2-7	TGTGCCAGCAGTCAAGTGAGCGGGCCAAGCCCCCACGAGCAGTACTTC	CASSQVSGPSPHEQYF
-	TRBV29-1	-	14	TRBJ1-1	TGCAGCGTTTACAGGGAAGGGATGAACACTGAAGCTTTCTTT	CSVYREGMNTEAFF
-	TRBV7-8	-	12	TRBJ2-5	TGTGCCAGCAGCTTACGCCAAGAGACCCAGTACTTC	CASSLRQETQYF